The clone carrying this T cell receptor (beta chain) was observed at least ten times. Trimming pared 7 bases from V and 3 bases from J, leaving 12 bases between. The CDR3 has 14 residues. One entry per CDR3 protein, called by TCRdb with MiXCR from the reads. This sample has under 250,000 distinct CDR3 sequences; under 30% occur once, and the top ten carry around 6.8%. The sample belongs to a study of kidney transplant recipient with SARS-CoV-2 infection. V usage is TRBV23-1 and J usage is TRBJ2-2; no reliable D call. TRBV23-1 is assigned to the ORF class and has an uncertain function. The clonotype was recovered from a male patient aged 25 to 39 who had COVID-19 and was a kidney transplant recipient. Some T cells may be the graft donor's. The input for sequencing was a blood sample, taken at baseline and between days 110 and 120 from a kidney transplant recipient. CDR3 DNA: TGCGCCAGCATCCCGGGTCAATACACCGGGGAGCTGTTTTTT. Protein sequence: CASIPGQYTGELFF.